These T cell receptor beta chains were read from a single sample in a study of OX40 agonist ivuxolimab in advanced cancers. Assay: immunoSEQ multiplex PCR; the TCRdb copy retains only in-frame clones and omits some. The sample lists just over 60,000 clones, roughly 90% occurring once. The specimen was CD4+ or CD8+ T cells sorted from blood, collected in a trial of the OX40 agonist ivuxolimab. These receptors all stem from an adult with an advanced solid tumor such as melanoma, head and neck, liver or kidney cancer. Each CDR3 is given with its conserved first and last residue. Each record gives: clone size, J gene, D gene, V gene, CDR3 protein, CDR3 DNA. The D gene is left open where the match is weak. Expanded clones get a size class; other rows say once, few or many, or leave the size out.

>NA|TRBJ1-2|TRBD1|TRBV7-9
CASSLDWTGGDYGYTF
TGTGCCAGCAGCTTAGACTGGACAGGGGGCGACTATGGCTACACCTTC
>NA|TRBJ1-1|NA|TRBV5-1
CASSLATGVEAFF
TGCGCCAGCAGCTTGGCCACCGGAGTTGAAGCTTTCTTT
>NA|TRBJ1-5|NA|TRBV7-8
CASSLGSGSQPQHF
TGTGCCAGCAGCTTAGGATCAGGGTCTCAGCCCCAGCATTTT
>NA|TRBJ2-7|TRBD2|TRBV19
CASAVGASGSYEQYF
TGTGCCAGTGCTGTGGGGGCTAGCGGGAGTTACGAGCAGTACTTC
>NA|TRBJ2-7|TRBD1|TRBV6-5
CASRPPGQGYEQYF
TGTGCCAGCAGACCACCGGGACAGGGCTACGAGCAGTACTTC
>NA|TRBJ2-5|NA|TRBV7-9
CASSSPSGETQYF
TGTGCCAGCAGCTCCCCCAGCGGAGAGACCCAGTACTTC
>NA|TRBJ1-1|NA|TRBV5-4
CASSSPGEDTEAFF
TGTGCCAGCAGCTCCCCGGGAGAGGACACTGAAGCTTTCTTT
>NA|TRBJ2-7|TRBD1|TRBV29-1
CSVEGGTGVLRGQYF
TGCAGCGTTGAGGGCGGGACAGGGGTCCTCCGGGGGCAGTACTTC
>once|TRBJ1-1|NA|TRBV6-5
CASSSTGLNTEAFF
TGTGCCAGCAGTTCAACAGGGCTGAACACTGAAGCTTTCTTT
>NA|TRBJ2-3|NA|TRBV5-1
CASSQYHSGADTQYF
TGCGCCAGCAGTCAATATCACTCTGGGGCAGATACGCAGTATTTT
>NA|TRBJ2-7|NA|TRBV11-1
CASSGGSGSSYEQYF
TGTGCCAGCAGCGGCGGCTCGGGGTCCTCCTACGAGCAGTACTTC
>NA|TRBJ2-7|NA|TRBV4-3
CASSQVRAGPTYEQYF
TGCGCCAGCAGCCAAGTACGGGCGGGACCGACCTACGAGCAGTACTTC
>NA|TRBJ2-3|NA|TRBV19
CASSMWGSSVDTQYF
TGTGCCAGTAGTATGTGGGGATCATCCGTGGATACGCAGTATTTT
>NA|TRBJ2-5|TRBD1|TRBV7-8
CASSQLGTGKETQYF
TGTGCCAGCAGCCAGTTGGGGACAGGGAAAGAGACCCAGTACTTC
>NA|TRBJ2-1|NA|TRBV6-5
CASSSSTYEQFF
TGTGCCAGCAGTTCCTCAACCTACGAGCAGTTCTTC
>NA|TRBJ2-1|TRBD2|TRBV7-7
CASSLEASGSEQFF
TGTGCCAGCAGCTTAGAGGCTAGCGGGAGTGAGCAGTTCTTC
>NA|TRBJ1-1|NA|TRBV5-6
CASSFATSVDGGLFF
TGTGCCAGCAGCTTCGCGACAAGCGTGGACGGAGGGCTTTTCTTT
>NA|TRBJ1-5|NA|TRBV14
CASSKNQPQHF
TGTGCCAGCAGCAAGAATCAGCCCCAGCATTTT
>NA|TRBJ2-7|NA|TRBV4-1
CASSQPGNEQYF
TGCGCCAGCAGCCAACCCGGGAACGAGCAGTACTTC
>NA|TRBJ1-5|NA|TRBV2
CASFMDNSNQPQHF
TGTGCCAGCTTCATGGACAATAGCAATCAGCCCCAGCATTTT
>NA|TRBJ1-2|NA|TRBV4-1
CASSQDLQGGLYGYTF
TGCGCCAGCAGCCAAGATCTTCAGGGTGGGCTTTATGGCTACACCTTC
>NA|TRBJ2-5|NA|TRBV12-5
CASGLLTQGEWETQYF
TGTGCTAGTGGTTTGTTGACCCAGGGTGAATGGGAGACCCAGTACTTC
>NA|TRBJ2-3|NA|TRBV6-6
CASSYSSGSTDTQYF
TGTGCCAGCAGTTACTCGAGCGGGAGCACAGATACGCAGTATTTT
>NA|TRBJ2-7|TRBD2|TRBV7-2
CASSPGKRDPYYEQYF
TGTGCCAGCAGCCCCGGTAAGCGGGACCCATACTACGAGCAGTACTTC
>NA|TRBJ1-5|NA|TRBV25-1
CASGELRAPAIQPQHF
TGTGCCAGTGGTGAGCTTCGGGCGCCGGCTATTCAGCCCCAGCATTTT
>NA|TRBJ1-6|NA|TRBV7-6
CASSFSSGPEGYNSPLHF
TGTGCCAGCAGCTTTAGTTCGGGCCCAGAGGGGTATAATTCACCCCTCCACTTT
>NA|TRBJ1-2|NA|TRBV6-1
CASSEWDGGNSYGYTF
TGTGCCAGCAGTGAATGGGACGGGGGGAATAGCTATGGCTACACCTTC
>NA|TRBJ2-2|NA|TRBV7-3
CASSSETGELFF
TGTGCCAGCAGCTCAGAAACCGGGGAGCTGTTTTTT
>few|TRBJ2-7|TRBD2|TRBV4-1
CASSQSGRAGEQYF
TGCGCCAGCAGCCAGAGCGGGAGGGCCGGGGAGCAGTACTTC
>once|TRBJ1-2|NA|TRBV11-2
CASSLEASPLGGYTF
TGTGCCAGCAGCTTAGAAGCGTCCCCATTGGGTGGCTACACCTTC
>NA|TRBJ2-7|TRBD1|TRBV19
CASSPGQLYEQYF
TGTGCCAGTAGTCCGGGACAGCTATACGAGCAGTACTTC
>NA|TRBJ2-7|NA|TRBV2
CASSDFDRSYEQYF
TGTGCCAGCAGTGATTTCGACAGATCCTACGAGCAGTACTTC
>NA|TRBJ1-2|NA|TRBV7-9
CASTGRIANYGYTF
TGTGCCAGCACCGGACGGATAGCTAACTATGGCTACACCTTC